This T cell receptor (beta chain) was captured by sequencing in a study of early T cells in non-severe SARS-CoV-2 infection. Study details: Bulk RNA taken from unsorted whole blood was sequenced, leaving chains unpaired.

Unique molecular identifier tags were affixed to discrete cDNA molecules. One entry per CDR3 protein, called by TCRdb with MiXCR from the 5' RACE reads. The repertoire has 65,000 to 90,000 distinct CDR3 sequences, roughly an eighth of them found once; the top ten carry 6.5%. Study-level points and caveats: Private and CD4 specificities were missed by VDJdb matching, skewed to anti-spike CD8.

This clonotype came up many times. As yet, its antigen is unknown. The sequence was collected from an adult who was a healthcare worker with PCR-confirmed SARS-CoV-2 infection or an uninfected control (not recorded which). Sequencing used whole blood.

For the CDR3, the DNA is TGTGCCAGCAGCGGGGGCCCCGTGGAAGGCTACACCTTC. Its translation: CASSGGPVEGYTF. The rearrangement links TRBV9 to TRBJ1-2, with TRBD1 as a possible D gene (5 bases). Germline V gene data show CDR1 as SGDLS and CDR2 as YYNGEE. The CDR3 consists of 13 residues. V gave up 3 bases and J gave up 8 bases, with 14 bases separating them.